A single sample is the source of the 30 T cell receptor beta chains below, sequenced in a study of blood T cell repertoires in COVID-19. The assay was immunoSEQ multiplex PCR, and TCRdb's table has in-frame clones only and misses some. The sample consists of over 200,000 clones, approximately 89% of them appearing once. Material: PBMCs or T cells enriched from blood (not recorded which). The receptors here all came from a woman aged 25 to 39 who had been exposed to COVID-19.

The chain recombines TRBV6-5 with TRBJ1-2; D perhaps matches TRBD1 (6 bases). The germline gives CDR1 MNHEY, CDR2 SVGAGI. V was pared by 7 bases and J by 1 base, with 16 bases between. The length of the CDR3 is 15 residues. CDR3 in DNA: TGTGCCAGCACCGGGGAGGGGGGAATTAACTATGGCTACACCTTC. It translates to CASTGEGGINYGYTF.

Only one count was recorded for this clone. J is TRBJ1-5 and V is TRBV10-2; D unclear. V was pared by 6 bases and J by 0 bases, with 9 bases between. The germline V gene has CDR1 WSHSY and CDR2 SAAADI. The CDR3 spans 14 residues. The CDR3 spells CASSTDNSNQPQHF. CDR3 DNA: TGCGCCAGCAGCACAGATAATAGCAATCAGCCCCAGCATTTT.

The chain uses TRBV6-1 and TRBJ1-4; 11 bases map to TRBD1. The CDR3 consists of 15 residues. V trimming: 3 bases; J trimming: 4 bases; junction bases outside the gene matches: 1. The V gene's germline CDR1 is MNHNS and CDR2 SASEGT. CDR3 coding DNA: TGTGCCAGCAGTGAGGGGACAGGGGGTAATGAAAAACTGTTTTTT. It encodes CASSEGTGGNEKLFF.

This clone was detected once. The V call is TRBV6-5, the J call TRBJ1-5; TRBD1 is a possible D gene (6 bases). V lost 0 bases, J lost 7 bases, and 13 bases lay in between. The germline V gene encodes CDR1 MNHEY and CDR2 SVGAGI. This CDR3 contains 15 residues. The CDR3 protein is CASSYSRGGGQPQHF. The CDR3 DNA reads as TGTGCCAGCAGTTACTCGAGAGGGGGGGGCCAGCCCCAGCATTTT.

This chain uses TRBV30 with TRBJ2-1, with 11 bases identical to TRBD2. The CDR3 contains 13 residues. The V gene's germline CDR1 is GTSNPN and CDR2 SVGIG (reference sequence). V dropped 3 bases and J dropped 6; count of bases not matched to a gene: 1. CDR3 bases: TGTGCCTGGAGACTAGCGGGAGCCAATGAGCAGTTCTTC. It translates to CAWRLAGANEQFF.

This chain joins TRBV13 and TRBJ1-2; D unclear. The V end lost 7 bases, the J end lost 4 bases, and 16 bases lay between the germline ends. The CDR3 totals 14 residues. Germline values: CDR1 PRHDT, CDR2 FYEKMQ (reference sequence). Here the CDR3 DNA reads TGTGCCAGCAAGCGAGTCGGGGTGGGCTATGGCTACACCTTC. Residues: CASKRVGVGYGYTF.

The chain joins TRBV29-1 to TRBJ1-1; TRBD1 matches at 9 bases. The CDR3 spans 15 residues. CDR1 SQVTM and CDR2 ANQGSEA come from the germline V gene. The V segment lost 3 bases and the J segment 2 bases; nucleotides outside the gene matches: 7. CDR3 in DNA: TGCAGCGTTGAGATCCGACAGGGGGTAAACACTGAAGCTTTCTTT. This encodes CSVEIRQGVNTEAFF. Looking up the rest from reference TRBV29-1 and TRBJ1-1 gives the full variable domain: SAVISQKPSRDICQRGTSLTIQCQVDSQVTMMFWYRQQPGQSLTLIATANQGSEATYESGFVIDKFPISRPNLTFSTLTVSNMSPEDSSIYLCSVEIRQGVNTEAFFGQGTRLTVV.

This rearrangement joins TRBV29-1 to TRBJ1-1, with a possible D match to TRBD1 (5 bases). V was clipped by 4 bases and J by 3 bases, with 12 bases between them. CDR1 SQVTM and CDR2 ANQGSEA come from the germline V gene. CDR3 length: 13 amino acids. For the CDR3, the DNA is TGCAGCGTTGTCTCCTCAGGGCACACTGAAGCTTTCTTT. It yields the protein CSVVSSGHTEAFF.

This clone was observed a single time. V usage is TRBV29-1 and J usage is TRBJ2-1; TRBD2 aligns across 8 bases. V was pared by 4 bases and J by 6 bases, with 8 bases of the junction left unmatched. The CDR3 contains 14 residues. The V gene's germline CDR1 is SQVTM and CDR2 ANQGSEA. CDR3 protein: CSVAYGTSSNEQFF. The CDR3 nucleotides read TGCAGCGTTGCATACGGGACTAGTTCCAATGAGCAGTTCTTC.

V and J are TRBV20-1 and TRBJ1-6; unclear D gene. Germline CDR1 is DFQATT and CDR2 is SNEGSKA (reference sequence). With 3 bases removed from V and 8 bases from J, the gap between germline ends came to 8 bases. This CDR3 spans 12 amino acids. The CDR3 nucleotides are TGCAGTGCTAGTCGGGGTGATTCACCCCTCCACTTT. Translating gives CSASRGDSPLHF.

This chain connects TRBV9 to TRBJ2-6, with TRBD2 as a possible D gene (5 bases). Germline lookup yields CDR1 SGDLS and CDR2 YYNGEE. CDR3 length: 18 residues. Trimming shortened V by 0 bases and J by 2 bases, and 15 bases separated the two germline ends. The CDR3 reads CASSVASDRDPGANVLTF. The CDR3 DNA reads TGTGCCAGCAGCGTAGCCTCTGACCGGGATCCTGGGGCCAACGTCCTGACTTTC.

The V gene is TRBV20-1, the J gene TRBJ1-6, with TRBD1 identical over 11 bases. In germline, CDR1 is DFQATT, CDR2 SNEGSKA (reference sequence). Trimming took 3 bases from V and 4 from J; bases not matched to a gene: 14. The CDR3 extends over 19 amino acids. CDR3 sequence reads: CSASDTQAGTGGYNSPLHF. The CDR3 DNA follows: TGCAGTGCTAGTGACACCCAAGCAGGGACAGGGGGTTATAATTCACCCCTCCACTTT.

The chain links TRBV6-5 to TRBJ2-5, with 9 bases matching TRBD1. The CDR3 extends over 15 amino acids. The germline V gene encodes CDR1 MNHEY and CDR2 SVGAGI. The trim removed 1 base at V and 4 bases at J, leaving 4 bases unmatched. In nucleotides, the CDR3 is TGTGCCAGCAGTTACTGGGGGACAGGGAGAGAGACCCAGTACTTC. Translation gives CASSYWGTGRETQYF.

The chain is built from TRBV5-1 and TRBJ2-1; 11 nucleotides match TRBD2. V lost 1 base to trimming and J lost 1 base; unmatched junction nucleotides: 4. Germline lookup yields CDR1 SGHRS and CDR2 YFSETQ. The CDR3 extends over 17 amino acids. DNA for the CDR3: TGCGCCAGCAGCTTGCCTACTAGCGGGAGATCCTACAATGAGCAGTTCTTC. Translating gives CASSLPTSGRSYNEQFF.

The rearrangement links TRBV6-1 to TRBJ2-4; perhaps TRBD2 as D (5 bases). There are 19 residues in the CDR3. The germline V and J ends were trimmed by 0 bases and 7 bases, with 25 bases remaining between them. The germline V gene encodes CDR1 MNHNS and CDR2 SASEGT. The CDR3 here is CASSEASGRMVLGGNIQYF. The CDR3 region has the DNA TGTGCCAGCAGTGAAGCGTCGGGTCGTATGGTTCTGGGCGGGAACATTCAGTACTTC.

This clone was detected only a few times. The V gene is TRBV6-5, the J gene TRBJ1-2; TRBD1 matches 7 bases. Germline assignment: CDR1 MNHEY and CDR2 SVGAGI. The CDR3 length is 15 residues. Trimming cost V 10 bases and J 0 bases; bases outside gene matches: 11. The CDR3 spells CATTGTAASNYGYTF. The CDR3 nucleotides are TGTGCCACTACCGGGACAGCGGCCTCTAACTATGGCTACACCTTC.

J is TRBJ1-5 and V is TRBV2; the D is unclear. Trimming cost V 2 bases and J 8 bases, with 10 bases left between them. Germline V gene lookup returns CDR1 SNHLY and CDR2 FYNNEI. This CDR3 is built from 13 residues. CDR3 amino acids: CASSERLGEPQHF. The CDR3 coding sequence is TGTGCCAGCAGTGAACGCCTCGGGGAGCCCCAGCATTTT.

About this clone itself: The sample contains more than one DNA sequence encoding this CDR3. The rearrangement joins TRBV10-3 to TRBJ2-3; 8 bases align to TRBD2. The CDR3 sequence is 16 residues long. J gave up 3 bases and V 0 bases, and 5 bases lay outside the gene matches. Germline lookup yields CDR1 ENHRY and CDR2 SYGVKD. CDR3 nucleotide sequence: TGTGCCATCAGTGAGTCAGGGGCGGGAGGTACAGATACGCAGTATTTT. The encoded protein is CAISESGAGGTDTQYF.

V and J are TRBV5-5 and TRBJ1-1, with a tentative D call TRBD1 (5 bases). V gave up 2 bases and J gave up 1 base, with 9 bases separating them. The CDR3 has 14 residues. Germline V lookup: CDR1 SGHKS, CDR2 YYEKEE (reference sequence). This chain's CDR3 is CASSLLGGNTEAFF. CDR3 sequence (DNA): TGTGCCAGCAGCTTACTCGGGGGGAACACTGAAGCTTTCTTT.

This chain joins TRBV19 and TRBJ2-7; 7 nucleotides agree with TRBD1. Germline trimming cut 3 bases from V and 6 bases from J; bases unmatched to any gene: 8. CDR1 and CDR2 (germline): LNHDA, SQIVND (reference sequence). The CDR3 is 14 amino acids. CDR3: CASSMTGRGVEQYF. The CDR3 bases are TGTGCCAGTAGTATGACAGGGCGAGGAGTCGAGCAGTACTTC. Drawing the rest from reference TRBV19 and TRBJ2-7, the complete variable domain is DGGITQSPKYLFRKEGQNVTLSCEQNLNHDAMYWYRQDPGQGLRLIYYSQIVNDFQKGDIAEGYSVSREKKESFPLTVTSAQKNPTAFYLCASSMTGRGVEQYFGPGTRLTVT.

The chain combines TRBV13 with TRBJ1-4; D gene uncertain. This CDR3 comprises 23 residues. CDR1 and CDR2 (germline): PRHDT, FYEKMQ (reference sequence). Between the trimmed V and J ends, which lost 1 base and 0 bases, there was a span of 30 bases. The CDR3 DNA reads TGTGCCAGCAGCTTAGAAGGTTGGGTCAATCCTGAGGGAGACGTTACAACTAATGAAAAACTGTTTTTT. Protein sequence: CASSLEGWVNPEGDVTTNEKLFF.

The chain recombines TRBV24-1 with TRBJ2-1; TRBD1 agrees at 9 bases. The CDR3 has 16 amino acids. Germline V gene sequence: CDR1 KGHDR, CDR2 SFDVKD. V lost 5 bases, J lost 2 bases, and 6 bases stayed unmatched. DNA for the CDR3: TGTGCCACCAGTGGTACCGGGACAGGGACCTACAATGAGCAGTTCTTC. Translating gives CATSGTGTGTYNEQFF.

This clone was seen a few times. The chain uses TRBV10-3 and TRBJ1-1; D may be TRBD1 (6 bases). The germline gives CDR1 ENHRY, CDR2 SYGVKD. The CDR3 covers 16 residues. V lost 7 bases and J 1 base, leaving 19 bases between the germline ends. The CDR3 sequence: CAITQRLAGANTEAFF. The CDR3 coding sequence is TGTGCCATCACCCAGAGACTTGCGGGGGCGAACACTGAAGCTTTCTTT.

This chain joins TRBV2 and TRBJ2-7, with D perhaps matching TRBD2 (5 bases). Trimming took 5 bases from V and 2 from J, leaving 16 bases between them. This CDR3 contains 15 residues. The germline V gene has CDR1 SNHLY and CDR2 FYNNEI. In DNA form, the CDR3 reads TGTGCCAGCAGTCGAGCCGACCGAGGGACCTACGAGCAGTACTTC. This codes for CASSRADRGTYEQYF.

The gene calls are TRBV7-9 and TRBJ1-2, with 7 bases identical to TRBD1. The germline gives CDR1 SEHNR, CDR2 FQNEAQ (reference sequence). With V trimmed by 0 bases and J by 5 bases, 6 bases remained unmatched. The CDR3 runs 15 residues. CDR3 amino acids: CASSLALGTAYGYTF. The CDR3 bases are TGTGCCAGCAGCTTAGCGTTGGGGACAGCTTATGGCTACACCTTC.

This chain joins TRBV11-2 and TRBJ1-4; D possibly corresponds to TRBD1 (5 bases). The germline V and J ends were trimmed by 5 bases and 8 bases, with 9 bases remaining between them. Germline CDR1 and CDR2: SGHAT and FQNNGV. The CDR3 has 12 residues. The CDR3: CASSPRGEKLFF. CDR3 in DNA: TGTGCCAGCAGCCCTCGGGGGGAAAAACTGTTTTTT.

The gene calls are TRBV28 and TRBJ1-1, with TRBD1 identical over 9 bases. V lost 5 bases to trimming and J lost 3 bases; unmatched junction nucleotides: 7. The CDR3 has 15 amino acids. The V gene's germline CDR1 is MDHEN and CDR2 SYDVKM. In DNA, the CDR3 is TGTGCCAGCAGTACCGGACAGGGGCCCTACACTGAAGCTTTCTTT. Amino acid sequence: CASSTGQGPYTEAFF.

Only a few counts were recorded for this clone. The chain recombines TRBV5-1 with TRBJ2-7, with 13 nucleotides matching TRBD2. The V gene end was trimmed by 4 bases and the J gene end by 5 bases; junction bases not matched to a gene: 9. The CDR3 loop spans 16 amino acids. Germline CDR1 SGHRS, CDR2 YFSETQ. The CDR3 spells CASSPGTSGMLNEQYF. CDR3 DNA sequence: TGCGCCAGCAGCCCGGGGACTAGCGGGATGCTAAACGAGCAGTACTTC.

The chain recombines TRBV5-6 with TRBJ1-1; 9 nucleotides match TRBD1. Germline lookup yields CDR1 SGHDT and CDR2 YYEEEE. The CDR3 covers 14 residues. With V trimmed by 2 bases and J by 5 bases, 4 bases remained unmatched. CDR3 sequence reads: CASSFRDRVTEAFF. The CDR3 nucleotides are TGTGCCAGCAGCTTTCGGGACAGGGTTACTGAAGCTTTCTTT.

This clone was counted between two and nine times. This chain links TRBV6-1 with TRBJ2-7; 7 positions agree with TRBD1. The germline V gene has CDR1 MNHNS and CDR2 SASEGT. With 2 bases clipped from V and 3 bases from J, the junction kept 4 bases outside the gene matches. The CDR3 runs 14 residues. The CDR3 reads CASSETQGDYEQYF. CDR3 in DNA: TGTGCCAGCAGTGAAACGCAGGGGGACTACGAGCAGTACTTC.